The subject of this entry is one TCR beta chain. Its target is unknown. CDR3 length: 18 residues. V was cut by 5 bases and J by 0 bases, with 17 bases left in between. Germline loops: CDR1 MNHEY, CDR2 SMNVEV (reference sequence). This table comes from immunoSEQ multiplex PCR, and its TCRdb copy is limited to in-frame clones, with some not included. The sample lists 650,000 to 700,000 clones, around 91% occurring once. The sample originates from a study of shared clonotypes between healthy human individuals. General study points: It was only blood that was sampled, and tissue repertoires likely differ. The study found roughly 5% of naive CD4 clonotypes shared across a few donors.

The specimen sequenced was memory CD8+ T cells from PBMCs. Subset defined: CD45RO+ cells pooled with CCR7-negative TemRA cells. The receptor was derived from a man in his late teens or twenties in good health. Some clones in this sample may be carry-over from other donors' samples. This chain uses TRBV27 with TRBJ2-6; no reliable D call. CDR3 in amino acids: CASSPSYLLVSGANVLTF. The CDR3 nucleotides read TGTGCCAGCAGTCCATCTTATCTTTTGGTCTCTGGGGCCAACGTCCTGACTTTC.